A single sample is the source of the 3 T cell receptor beta chains below, sequenced in a study of blood T cells in healthy people across ages. Using a J-beta primer mix together with a sample-barcoded 5' primer, a second PCR was run for about 7 to 12 cycles. Using its own MiXCR run on the 5' RACE reads, TCRdb lists one record per CDR3 protein. The sample consists of roughly 700,000 distinct CDR3 sequences, approximately 31% of them appearing once. Material for sequencing was blood. All receptors derive from a woman aged 80 or over in good health.

The chain employs TRBV5-5 and TRBJ2-1, with TRBD2 matching over 12 bases. The length of the CDR3 is 17 residues. Trimming removed 4 bases from V and 4 bases from J; junction bases left unmatched: 9. CDR1 is SGHKS, CDR2 YYEKEE, per germline (reference sequence). CDR3 DNA sequence: TGTGCCAGCAGCCGGATTGGACTAGCGGGGACTTACAATGAGCAGTTCTTC. It encodes CASSRIGLAGTYNEQFF.

This clonotype was detected a few times. The rearrangement joins TRBV2 to TRBJ2-7, with D unclear. Deletions cut 7 bases from V and 1 base from J, with 8 bases between. CDR1 is SNHLY, CDR2 FYNNEI, per germline. The CDR3 length is 12 residues. The CDR3 coding sequence is TGTGCCAGCAAGGCGGATTCCTACGAGCAGTACTTC. It translates to CASKADSYEQYF.

The CDR3 DNA is TGTGCCAGCATGCTGGGACAGGGAGGGGGCTACGAGCAGTACTTC. Its translation is CASMLGQGGGYEQYF. The chain recombines TRBV6-6 with TRBJ2-5; 9 bases fit TRBD1. The DNA end favors TRBJ2-7, so the J call may be wrong. Germline V lookup: CDR1 MNHNY, CDR2 SVGAGI (reference sequence). CDR3 length: 15 amino acids.